What follows is one TCR beta chain and its context. The sample belongs to a study of blood T cell repertoires in COVID-19. TCRdb's copy holds only in-frame clones and misses some; the assay was immunoSEQ multiplex PCR. There are about 260,000 clones in the sample; approximately 86% occur only once, and around 0.7% lies in the top ten. The length of the CDR3 is 15 residues. Trimming took 5 bases from V and 5 from J; bases not matched to a gene: 6. The germline gives CDR1 SGHNT, CDR2 YENEEA. V usage is TRBV11-3 and J usage is TRBJ1-4; TRBD1 matches at 9 bases. The receptor was derived from a human donor in a cohort sampled during active COVID-19. Sequenced material: peripheral blood. DNA of the CDR3: TGTGCCAGCAGCGCAAGGACAGGGGTGAATGAAAAACTGTTTTTT. Translating gives CASSARTGVNEKLFF.